Following are 31 T cell receptor beta chains from one sample sequenced in a study of CD8 T cells in ankylosing spondylitis. Each CDR3 protein gets one entry after TCRdb re-called the 5' RACE reads with MiXCR. The data contain more than 250,000 distinct CDR3 sequences, 11% of them singletons. The sequencing sample was made of blood, either unsorted or a sorted T cell fraction (not recorded which). These receptors were obtained from a female donor with ankylosing spondylitis or in good health (not recorded which).

This clonotype appeared many times. The chain employs TRBV5-1 and TRBJ1-2; weak D call: TRBD1 (5 bases). Trimming took off 3 bases at V and 3 bases at J, with 12 bases between the two ends. The CDR3 contains 14 residues. The germline V gene encodes CDR1 SGHRS and CDR2 YFSETQ. The CDR3 region is CASSSAGGDYGYTF. The CDR3 region has the DNA TGCGCCAGCAGCTCGGCGGGAGGGGACTATGGCTACACCTTC.

This clonotype was seen many times. The chain recombines TRBV12-3 or TRBV12-4 with TRBJ2-1; 9 bases fit TRBD2. V was pared by 7 bases and J by 9 bases, with 10 bases of the junction left unmatched. The CDR3 is made up of 14 amino acids. DNA of the CDR3: TGTGCCAGCATCTGGGGCGGGAGGGGGAGTGAGCAGTTCTTC. It yields the protein CASIWGGRGSEQFF.

The sample holds many counts of this clonotype. This rearrangement joins TRBV20-1 to TRBJ1-1; D not certain. Per germline, CDR1 DFQATT and CDR2 SNEGSKA (reference sequence). This CDR3 has 14 amino acids. V shed 2 bases and J shed 2 bases, with 12 bases lying between them. CDR3 protein: CSARWAGPNTEAFF. The CDR3 nucleotides are TGCAGTGCTAGATGGGCAGGTCCCAACACTGAAGCTTTCTTT.

Concerning this clonotype: It may be a read error: a sequence one base away is much more abundant. In this CDR3 the conserved last residue, phenylalanine or tryptophan, is missing, so a read error is likely. Because the CDR3's place on the DNA is in doubt, the DNA is left out and the CDR3 is given as listed by TCRdb. The chain uses TRBV20-1 and TRBJ2-7; the table names TRBD2, a call not compared with the DNA. With termini counted, the CDR3 has 13 amino acids. The germline CDR1 and CDR2 sequences are DFQATT and SNEGSKA (reference sequence). CDR3 in amino acids: CSALGLAGDSLAY.

V is TRBV11-2 and J is TRBJ2-6; D unresolved. Germline CDR1 SGHAT, CDR2 FQNNGV. Trimming left V 1 base short and J 2 bases short, with 9 bases between. The CDR3 has 16 residues. The chain's CDR3 is CASSLVREAGANVLTF. The CDR3 nucleotides read TGTGCCAGCAGCTTAGTAAGAGAAGCTGGGGCCAACGTCCTGACTTTC.

In its sample, this clonotype was seen many times. The chain combines TRBV20-1 with TRBJ2-5, with D perhaps TRBD2 (5 bases). CDR3 length: 13 residues. CDR1 and CDR2 from the germline V gene are DFQATT and SNEGSKA (reference sequence). The germline V and J ends were trimmed by 0 bases and 4 bases, with 9 bases remaining between them. CDR3 sequence reads: CSARDASGETQYF. The DNA of the CDR3 is TGCAGTGCTAGAGATGCAAGCGGAGAGACCCAGTACTTC.

In this sample, this clonotype turned up many times. This chain connects TRBV15 to TRBJ1-6, with D possibly matching TRBD1 (6 bases). V lost 1 base to trimming and J lost 2 bases, with 12 bases between them. Per germline, CDR1 LNHNV and CDR2 YYDKDF (reference sequence). This CDR3 region has 17 residues. The CDR3 DNA reads as TGTGCCACCAGCAGAGTGGTGGGGGCTGCCTATAATTCACCCCTCCACTTT. Translated, it gives CATSRVVGAAYNSPLHF. The complete variable domain, with remaining parts taken from reference TRBV15 and TRBJ1-6, reads DAMVIQNPRYQVTQFGKPVTLSCSQTLNHNVMYWYQQKSSQAPKLLFHYYDKDFNNEADTPDNFQSRRPNTSFCFLDIRSPGLGDTAMYLCATSRVVGAAYNSPLHFGNGTRLTVT.

This clonotype was seen at least ten times. The chain couples TRBV2 to TRBJ2-1, with D perhaps TRBD2 (6 bases). CDR3 length: 15 residues. Trimming pared 3 bases from V and 4 bases from J, leaving 13 bases between. Germline CDR1 and CDR2: SNHLY and FYNNEI. The CDR3 is CASSDIGGVYNEQFF. In DNA form, the CDR3 reads TGTGCCAGCAGTGATATAGGAGGGGTATACAATGAGCAGTTCTTC.

This clonotype was picked up many times. The V call is TRBV5-6, the J call TRBJ1-1; no definite D call. V was clipped by 4 bases and J by 11 bases, with 15 bases between them. Looked up from germline, CDR1 is SGHDT and CDR2 is YYEEEE. This CDR3 comprises 12 residues. The CDR3, as DNA: TGTGCCAGCAGCCTCCGCGGGTTTGTGGCTTTCTTT. It specifies CASSLRGFVAFF.

Ten or more counts support this clonotype. The J gene is TRBJ2-7, the V gene TRBV27, with D perhaps matching TRBD2 (6 bases). Trimming left V 2 bases short and J 7 bases short, with 18 bases between. The CDR3 contains 15 residues. CDR1 is MNHEY and CDR2 is SMNVEV in the germline V gene (reference sequence). CDR3 in amino acids: CASSLVRDGQGEQYF. The DNA for the CDR3 is TGTGCCAGCAGTTTAGTGCGGGACGGGCAGGGTGAGCAGTACTTC.

This clonotype showed up many times. The chain recombines TRBV20-1 with TRBJ1-5, with 9 nucleotides matching TRBD1. Germline assignment: CDR1 DFQATT and CDR2 SNEGSKA (reference sequence). This CDR3 has 14 amino acids. Trimming took 6 bases from V and 4 from J; bases not matched to a gene: 7. As DNA, the CDR3 is TGCAGTGCCTCGGGACAGGGATTAAATCAGCCCCAGCATTTT. Translated: CSASGQGLNQPQHF.

This clonotype was observed at least ten times. The rearrangement uses TRBV20-1 and TRBJ1-2, with D possibly TRBD1 on 6 matching bases. Germline CDR1 reads DFQATT; CDR2 reads SNEGSKA (reference sequence). V gave up 0 bases and J gave up 8 bases, with 13 bases separating them. The CDR3 loop spans 13 amino acids. Written as DNA, the CDR3 is TGCAGTGCTAGAGATCGTTGGGGGGCCGGCTACACCTTC. Protein sequence: CSARDRWGAGYTF.

This clonotype was seen a handful of times. The chain links TRBV5-4 to TRBJ2-5; 9 nucleotides agree with TRBD2. The CDR3 has 17 residues. Germline CDR1 and CDR2: SGHNT and YYREEE (reference sequence). With 3 bases clipped from V and 4 bases from J, the junction kept 13 bases outside the gene matches. The CDR3 sequence: CASSSILAGAFRETQYF. CDR3 in DNA: TGTGCCAGCAGCTCCATATTAGCGGGAGCGTTTAGAGAGACCCAGTACTTC.

This clonotype was found many times. Here the CDR3 DNA reads TGCAGCGTTGAAAGCCAATGGGGAGATACGCAGTATTTT. Encoded protein: CSVESQWGDTQYF. This sequence joins TRBV29-1 and TRBJ2-3; D unresolved. Per the germline V gene, CDR1 is SQVTM and CDR2 is ANQGSEA. The CDR3 runs to 13 residues. V lost 2 bases to trimming and J lost 5 bases, with 11 bases between them.

The chain has TRBV7-7 and TRBJ2-3; 7 nucleotides agree with TRBD1. CDR1 is SSHAT, CDR2 FNYEAQ, per germline (reference sequence). The ends lost 5 bases at V and 4 bases at J; junction bases unmatched: 9. The CDR3 is 15 residues long. The CDR3 region is CASSLTGAGADTQYF. The DNA of the CDR3 is TGTGCCAGCAGCCTAACAGGGGCGGGCGCAGATACGCAGTATTTT.

The gene calls are TRBV27 and TRBJ2-3; D ambiguous. The CDR3 sequence is 13 residues long. Germline V gene data show CDR1 as MNHEY and CDR2 as SMNVEV (reference sequence). V dropped 6 bases and J dropped 1 base, with 8 bases sitting between them. The CDR3 reads CASSWARTDTQYF. In DNA form, the CDR3 reads TGTGCCAGCAGCTGGGCCCGCACAGATACGCAGTATTTT.

The V gene is TRBV7-2, the J gene TRBJ2-1, with 7 bases identical to TRBD1. The ends lost 5 bases at V and 8 bases at J; junction bases unmatched: 9. The germline gives CDR1 SGHTA, CDR2 FQGNSA. This CDR3 spans 14 amino acids. CDR3 region: CASSPGTAWDEQFF. In DNA, the CDR3 is TGTGCCAGCAGCCCAGGGACAGCCTGGGATGAGCAGTTCTTC.

This clonotype was recorded many times. The J gene is TRBJ2-5, the V gene TRBV5-1, with 10 nucleotides matching TRBD1. The CDR3 sequence is 14 residues long. V lost 2 bases and J lost 5; bases outside the gene matches: 3. CDR1 is SGHRS, CDR2 YFSETQ, per germline. DNA for the CDR3: TGCGCCAGCAGCTTTGGACAGGGGGGCGAGACCCAGTACTTC. This encodes CASSFGQGGETQYF.

This chain connects TRBV4-2 to TRBJ2-5, with no clear D. In germline, CDR1 is LGHNA, CDR2 YNFKEQ. V lost 0 bases to trimming and J lost 0 bases, with 5 bases between them. The CDR3 sequence is 14 residues long. The CDR3 DNA sequence: TGTGCCAGCAGCCAAGAATGGAACCAAGAGACCCAGTACTTC. This gives the protein CASSQEWNQETQYF.

This clonotype was picked up a small number of times. This chain links TRBV7-6 with TRBJ2-2; TRBD2 agrees at 9 bases. The J segment lost 6 bases and the V segment lost 6 bases, leaving 5 bases of the junction unmatched. CDR3 length: 14 amino acids. Germline V gene lookup returns CDR1 SGHVS and CDR2 FNYEAQ. The DNA for the CDR3 is TGTGCCAGCAGGGGACTAGCCGGTCCCGGGGAGCTGTTTTTT. It is translated as CASRGLAGPGELFF. Full variable domain (outside the CDR3, taken from reference TRBV7-6 and TRBJ2-2): GAGVSQSPRYKVTKRGQDVALRCDPISGHVSLYWYRQALGQGPEFLTYFNYEAQQDKSGLPNDRFSAERPEGSISTLTIQRTEQRDSAMYRCASRGLAGPGELFFGEGSRLTVL.

This chain connects TRBV11-2 to TRBJ2-5; D perhaps matches TRBD2 (6 bases). The CDR3 has 13 residues. The V gene's germline CDR1 is SGHAT and CDR2 FQNNGV. V was pared by 3 bases and J by 7 bases, with 12 bases between. CDR3 nucleotide sequence: TGTGCCAGCAGCTTCGGGGGTGGAGGGACCCAGTACTTC. This translates into CASSFGGGGTQYF.

This clonotype was counted ten times or more. This chain connects TRBV28 to TRBJ1-1; 8 bases are a match to TRBD1. V lost 6 bases, J lost 7 bases, and 16 bases stayed unmatched. Germline V gene data show CDR1 as MDHEN and CDR2 as SYDVKM. The CDR3 loop spans 16 amino acids. The CDR3 reads CASRLEPDRDYVEAFF. CDR3 in DNA: TGTGCCAGCAGATTGGAACCGGACAGGGACTATGTTGAAGCTTTCTTT.

This clonotype has a count of ten or more. The gene calls are TRBV20-1 and TRBJ1-1; D gene uncertain. This CDR3 is built from 13 residues. Germline CDR1 DFQATT, CDR2 SNEGSKA (reference sequence). Trimming pared 5 bases from V and 3 bases from J, leaving 13 bases between. In DNA, the CDR3 is TGCAGTGCTCAGACACCCCTCCACACTGAAGCTTTCTTT. Translated, it gives CSAQTPLHTEAFF.

The J gene is TRBJ2-7, the V gene TRBV28; 8 bases are shared with TRBD2. V lost 5 bases to trimming and J lost 3 bases; unmatched junction nucleotides: 12. There are 16 residues in the CDR3. Germline V gene sequence: CDR1 MDHEN, CDR2 SYDVKM. CDR3 DNA: TGTGCCAGCAGTCAAACCACTAGCGGACTATACTACGAGCAGTACTTC. Amino acid sequence: CASSQTTSGLYYEQYF.

This clonotype was recorded at least ten times. CDR3 region: CASSRLEQGGYWYF. The CDR3 DNA sequence: TGCGCCAGCAGCCGCCTCGAACAGGGAGGGTATTGGTATTTT. This chain links TRBV5-1 with TRBJ2-3; possibly TRBD2 for D (7 bases). This CDR3 comprises 14 residues. V lost 4 bases to trimming and J lost 14 bases, with 23 bases between them. The germline V gene encodes CDR1 SGHRS and CDR2 YFSETQ.

In this sample, this clonotype turned up many times. This sequence joins TRBV10-3 and TRBJ2-7; no reliable D call. The CDR3 contains 11 residues. The germline V and J ends were trimmed by 6 bases and 2 bases, with 5 bases remaining between them. Germline assignment: CDR1 ENHRY and CDR2 SYGVKD. The CDR3 protein is CAISGTYEQYF. In DNA, the CDR3 is TGTGCCATCAGCGGTACCTACGAGCAGTACTTC.

The table lists this clonotype with many counts. The chain recombines TRBV10-3 with TRBJ1-2, with no clear D. The germline V gene encodes CDR1 ENHRY and CDR2 SYGVKD. The CDR3 sequence is 15 residues long. Trimming left V 2 bases short and J 9 bases short, with 19 bases between. CDR3 amino acids: CAISETSSEVSRYTF. DNA for the CDR3: TGTGCCATCAGTGAGACCTCCTCAGAAGTCTCACGCTACACCTTC.

This clonotype was observed many times. This chain uses TRBV5-1 with TRBJ2-2; 9 bases align to TRBD1. This CDR3 has 16 residues. Unmatched junction bases numbered 8, after V lost 3 bases and J lost 5 bases. Germline-derived CDR1 and CDR2 are SGHRS and YFSETQ. CDR3 DNA: TGCGCCAGCAGCTCCGGGACGGGACAGGGAACCGGGGAGCTGTTTTTT. Translated, it gives CASSSGTGQGTGELFF.

The sample holds many counts of this clonotype. J is TRBJ1-6 and V is TRBV7-9, with D perhaps TRBD1 (5 bases). The V end was cut by 5 bases, the J end by 9 bases, with 23 bases between. The CDR3 runs to 17 residues. Germline values: CDR1 SEHNR, CDR2 FQNEAQ (reference sequence). The CDR3 DNA sequence: TGTGCCAGCAGCCCAAAATACCGGGACCCCGGACGTTCACCCCTCCACTTT. It translates to CASSPKYRDPGRSPLHF.

The chain is built from TRBV20-1 and TRBJ2-1, with D possibly being TRBD1 or TRBD2 (5 bases each). This CDR3 is built from 16 residues. The germline V gene encodes CDR1 DFQATT and CDR2 SNEGSKA (reference sequence). V was cut by 4 bases and J by 4 bases, with 20 bases left in between. The CDR3 nucleotides read TGCAGTGCTATGGGGTCTTCAGGGAAGCGGTACAATGAGCAGTTCTTC. It specifies CSAMGSSGKRYNEQFF.

This clonotype showed up many times. The chain uses TRBV6-5 and TRBJ1-3, with TRBD1 as a possible D gene (5 bases). There are 15 residues in the CDR3. V shed 4 bases and J shed 2 bases, with 12 bases lying between them. Germline CDR1 and CDR2: MNHEY and SVGAGI. The CDR3 loop reads CASSSSGVPGNTIYF. The CDR3 coding sequence is TGTGCCAGCAGTTCGTCGGGGGTCCCTGGAAACACCATATATTTT.